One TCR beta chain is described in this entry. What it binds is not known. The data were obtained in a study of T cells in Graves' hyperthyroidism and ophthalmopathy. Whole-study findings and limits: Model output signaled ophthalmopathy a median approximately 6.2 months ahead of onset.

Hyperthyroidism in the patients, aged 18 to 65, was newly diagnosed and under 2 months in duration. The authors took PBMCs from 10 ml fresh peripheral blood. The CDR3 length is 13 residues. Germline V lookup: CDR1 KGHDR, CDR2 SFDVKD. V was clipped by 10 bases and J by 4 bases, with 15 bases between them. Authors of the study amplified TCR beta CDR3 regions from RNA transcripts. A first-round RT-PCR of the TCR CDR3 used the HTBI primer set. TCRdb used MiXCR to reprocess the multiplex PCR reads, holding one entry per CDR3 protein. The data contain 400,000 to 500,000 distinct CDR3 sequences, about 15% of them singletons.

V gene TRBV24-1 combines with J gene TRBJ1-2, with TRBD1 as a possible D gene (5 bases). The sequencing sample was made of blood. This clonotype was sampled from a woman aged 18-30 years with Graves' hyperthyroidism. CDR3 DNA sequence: TGTGCCACACGGAGGGTCGACAGCTATGGCTACACCTTC. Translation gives CATRRVDSYGYTF.